This is a list of T cell receptor beta chains from one sample in a study of T cells in Graves' hyperthyroidism and ophthalmopathy. TCRdb analysed the multiplex PCR reads with MiXCR anew, one entry per CDR3 protein. This sample carries hundreds of thousands of distinct CDR3 sequences, roughly 17% of them seen once, and the ten largest clones take less than 4.5%. Sequenced material: blood. These receptors came from a woman aged 30 to 39 with Graves' hyperthyroidism. The CDR3 runs from the conserved cysteine through the conserved F or W. D genes are given only for firm matches. Size values are once, few and many counts, or a class for expanded clones, and some rows have none.

CDR3 DNA | CDR3 protein | clone size | J gene | V gene | D gene
TGCAGCGCCGGGACAGCGAGTAACTATGGCTACACCTTC | CSAGTASNYGYTF | few | TRBJ1-2 | TRBV29-1 | TRBD1
TGCAGTGCTAGAGGTGATGAAGCGGGAGGACTCACAGATACGCAGTATTTT | CSARGDEAGGLTDTQYF | many | TRBJ2-3 | TRBV20-1 | TRBD2
TGTGCCAGCAGCCCCTATGACAGGCTGAACACTGAAGCTTTCTTT | CASSPYDRLNTEAFF | many | TRBJ1-1 | TRBV3-1 | NA
TGTGCCAGCAGTAAACAGGAATCTGGGGCCAACGTCCTGACTTTC | CASSKQESGANVLTF | few | TRBJ2-6 | TRBV12-3/TRBV12-4 | NA
TGTGCCAGCAGTCAACAGGGAAGTACTGGAAACACCATATATTTT | CASSQQGSTGNTIYF | few | TRBJ1-3 | TRBV3-1 | NA
TGTGCCATCAGTGAGACAAAGGACATTCAGTACTTC | CAISETKDIQYF | few | TRBJ2-4 | TRBV10-3 | NA
TGTGCCAGCAGGCCGAGACTAGCGGGAGTTCTGCAGTACTTC | CASRPRLAGVLQYF | many | TRBJ2-7 | TRBV28 | TRBD2
TGTGCCAGCACCCCCCGTGCGGTCGCCTCCTGCGAGCAGTACTTC | CASTPRAVASCEQYF | few | TRBJ2-7 | TRBV28 | NA
TGCGCCAGCAGTCCAGAGGACAGGTTAGCCAAAAACATTCAGTACTTC | CASSPEDRLAKNIQYF | few | TRBJ2-4 | TRBV10-1 | TRBD1
TGTGCCAGCAGCCAGGCCGGGACAGGGTTCACCGAGCAGTACTTC | CASSQAGTGFTEQYF | few | TRBJ2-7 | TRBV14 | TRBD1
TGCAGTGCTAACCAACGGGACAGGGCCCTTTACGAGCAGTACTTC | CSANQRDRALYEQYF | few | TRBJ2-7 | TRBV20-1 | TRBD1
TGTGCCAGCAGCCCGGGACAAACATACAATGAGCAGTTCTTC | CASSPGQTYNEQFF | many | TRBJ2-1 | TRBV5-1 | NA
TGTGCCAGCAGGGTTGACAGGGGGCGCGAGGAGAACTCCTACGAGCAGTACTTC | CASRVDRGREENSYEQYF | many | TRBJ2-7 | TRBV2 | TRBD1
TGCAGCGTTGATGAATGGGGGACTGAAGCTTTCTTT | CSVDEWGTEAFF | NA | TRBJ1-1 | TRBV29-1 | NA
TGTGCCAGCAGCGGACAGGGGGGTGAAAAACTGTTTTTT | CASSGQGGEKLFF | many | TRBJ1-4 | TRBV9 | TRBD1
TGCAGTGCTAGAAGGGGTCGACAAAACTTGAACACTGAAGCTTTCTTT | CSARRGRQNLNTEAFF | NA | TRBJ1-1 | TRBV20-1 | NA
TGTGCCAGCAGTCCCTGGACAGGGAGCTCCTACGAGCAGTACTTC | CASSPWTGSSYEQYF | many | TRBJ2-7 | TRBV28 | TRBD1
TGTGCCAGCAAGTCGCTAGCGGGGGCCACAGATACGCAGTATTTT | CASKSLAGATDTQYF | many | TRBJ2-3 | TRBV2 | TRBD2
TGTGCCAGCAGACCGGAGCTGTTTTTT | CASRPELFF | NA | TRBJ2-2 | TRBV28 | NA
TGTGCCAGCAGGGGACCGGACAGAAGCAATCAGCCCCAGCATTTT | CASRGPDRSNQPQHF | few | TRBJ1-5 | TRBV28 | NA
TGTGCCAGCAGCTTATGGGGGCCCCACGAGCAGTACTTC | CASSLWGPHEQYF | many | TRBJ2-7 | TRBV7-2 | NA
TGTGCCAGCAGTTTCCGGGGGACTAGCTCAAGTGAGCAGTTCTTC | CASSFRGTSSSEQFF | few | TRBJ2-1 | TRBV12-3/TRBV12-4 | TRBD2
TGCAGTGCTAGACAGGGGCCTAGCGGGAGTTTAACAGATACGCAGTATTTT | CSARQGPSGSLTDTQYF | many | TRBJ2-3 | TRBV20-1 | TRBD2
TGCAGTGCTATCGTAAGGACAGGGAAAGAGACCCAGTACTTC | CSAIVRTGKETQYF | many | TRBJ2-5 | TRBV20-1 | TRBD1
TGTGCCAGCAGTTCCGCTCCCGGCGGGTTGGGCGTGTGGGGGACCCAGTACTTC | CASSSAPGGLGVWGTQYF | many | TRBJ2-5 | TRBV28 | NA
TGTGCCATCTCCTTGGGGACTAACAATGAGCAGTTCTTC | CAISLGTNNEQFF | few | TRBJ2-1 | TRBV12-3/TRBV12-4 | TRBD2
TGTGCCAGCATTCAGGGTTTAGCGGCGTACAATGAGCAGTTCTTC | CASIQGLAAYNEQFF | many | TRBJ2-1 | TRBV7-9 | NA
TGTGCCAGCAGTTTCGTACCTACCGGGGAAAAAATTGAAGAGACCCAGTACTTC | CASSFVPTGEKIEETQYF | many | TRBJ2-5 | TRBV28 | NA
TGTGCCAGCAGCCAACAGGGAATAGGGATCACTGAAGCTTTCTTT | CASSQQGIGITEAFF | many | TRBJ1-1 | TRBV16 | NA
TGCAGTGCTCCAGTCTTCGGACAGGCACCATCCTACGAGCAGTACTTC | CSAPVFGQAPSYEQYF | many | TRBJ2-7 | TRBV20-1 | TRBD1